The 5 T cell receptor beta chains presented below share a single source sample, sequenced in a study of shared clonotypes between healthy human individuals. Measured with immunoSEQ multiplex PCR; TCRdb has only the in-frame clones, and not every one. The sample records roughly 760,000 clones, less than 85% being singletons. Input material: memory CD4+ T cells sorted from blood. Described subset: CD45RA-negative fraction. The receptor source for this set is a woman between 25 and 40 years old in good health.

The chain combines TRBV2 with TRBJ1-2; D uncertain. The V gene lost 4 bases and the J gene lost 8 bases, with 14 bases spanning the gap. This CDR3 region has 13 residues. CDR1 is SNHLY and CDR2 is FYNNEI in the germline V gene. The CDR3 sequence: CASSGLGSGGYTF. The CDR3 DNA sequence: TGTGCCAGCAGTGGGTTGGGATCCGGGGGCTACACCTTC.

The chain carries TRBV10-1 and TRBJ1-5, with D possibly being TRBD1 (6 bases). This CDR3 spans 13 amino acids. Germline V gene data show CDR1 as WNHNN and CDR2 as SYGVQD (reference sequence). Trimming left V 4 bases short and J 9 bases short, with 13 bases between. This CDR3 is CASSATGQVPQHF. The DNA for the CDR3 is TGCGCCAGCAGTGCGACAGGCCAGGTGCCCCAGCATTTT.

This sequence joins TRBV29-1 and TRBJ2-1, with 10 bases identical to TRBD2. The CDR3 loop spans 12 amino acids. Germline loops: CDR1 SQVTM, CDR2 ANQGSEA. The CDR3 sequence: CSTLAGSSEQFF. In nucleotides, the CDR3 is TGCAGTACACTAGCGGGATCGTCTGAGCAGTTCTTC.

The chain employs TRBV7-9 and TRBJ1-3; D remains unclear. The CDR3 has 14 residues. Trimming took off 1 base at V and 0 bases at J, with 4 bases between the two ends. Germline V gene data show CDR1 as SEHNR and CDR2 as FQNEAQ (reference sequence). The CDR3 is CASSLEVSGNTIYF. The CDR3 DNA reads TGTGCCAGCAGCTTAGAGGTCTCTGGAAACACCATATATTTT.

The V call is TRBV28, the J call TRBJ1-1, with 7 nucleotides matching TRBD1. The ends lost 9 bases at V and 0 bases at J; junction bases unmatched: 4. The CDR3 extends over 13 amino acids. The V gene's germline CDR1 is MDHEN and CDR2 SYDVKM. CDR3 DNA: TGTGCCAGTACTGGGACAGTGAACACTGAAGCTTTCTTT. Amino acid sequence: CASTGTVNTEAFF.